The 2 T cell receptor beta chains in this list originate from one sample, sequenced in a study of response to subunit inactivated influenza vaccine. TCRdb redid the calling of the RT-PCR reads with MiXCR, one entry per CDR3 protein. This repertoire shows approximately 310,000 distinct CDR3 sequences, 21% found once; its top ten account for about 9.4%. Sequenced material: PBMCs from blood, taken less than 22 months after vaccination. The origin of the receptors is a man in his fifties or sixties who received an inactivated influenza vaccine.

V gene TRBV24-1 combines with J gene TRBJ2-1; no reliable D call. V lost 0 bases and J lost 7, with 9 bases in between. This CDR3 contains 14 residues. Germline loops: CDR1 KGHDR, CDR2 SFDVKD. CDR3 loop: CATSDLGVRNEQFF. The CDR3 DNA reads TGTGCCACCAGTGATTTGGGTGTAAGGAATGAGCAGTTCTTC.

This clonotype was found a few times. This CDR3 reads CASSPGQGAGSPLHF. DNA for the CDR3: TGTGCCTCCTCCCCGGGACAGGGGGCCGGTTCACCCCTCCACTTT. This chain joins TRBV28 and TRBJ1-6; 12 bases line up with TRBD1. CDR3 length: 15 residues. V lost 11 bases to trimming and J lost 9 bases; unmatched junction nucleotides: 11. CDR1 and CDR2 from the germline V gene are MDHEN and SYDVKM.